One and the same sample provided the 32 T cell receptor beta chains below, sequenced in a study of blood T cell repertoires in COVID-19. Clones were read by immunoSEQ multiplex PCR, and TCRdb kept only the in-frame ones, dropping some. The profile covers 200,000 to 300,000 clones, with around 88% appearing a single time and under 1.5% taken by the ten largest. The sample taken for sequencing was peripheral blood. The receptors here all came from a man older than 75 with acute or convalescent COVID-19.

The rearrangement joins TRBV19 to TRBJ1-2; a weak D match, TRBD1 (5 bases). Trimming removed 8 bases from V and 4 bases from J, with 14 bases in between. The CDR3 is 13 amino acids. Germline CDR1 and CDR2: LNHDA and SQIVND (reference sequence). The CDR3 bases are TGTGCCAGTCGCCAGGGTTCCGTCTATGGCTACACCTTC. Residues: CASRQGSVYGYTF. Variable domain in full (rest from reference TRBV19 and TRBJ1-2): DGGITQSPKYLFRKEGQNVTLSCEQNLNHDAMYWYRQDPGQGLRLIYYSQIVNDFQKGDIAEGYSVSREKKESFPLTVTSAQKNPTAFYLCASRQGSVYGYTFGSGTRLTVV.

This chain uses TRBV6-2 or TRBV6-3 with TRBJ1-5; 7 nucleotides agree with TRBD1. Germline V CDR1 and CDR2: MNHEY, SVGEGT. The V segment lost 2 bases and the J segment 2 bases; nucleotides outside the gene matches: 3. The CDR3 covers 15 residues. The CDR3 coding sequence is TGTGCCAGCAGTTACGACAGGGCGGGCAATCAGCCCCAGCATTTT. It specifies CASSYDRAGNQPQHF.

This clone was detected once. This chain connects TRBV15 to TRBJ2-7; perhaps TRBD1 as D (7 bases). V was trimmed by 0 bases and J by 3 bases, leaving 15 bases between them. Germline CDR1 LNHNV, CDR2 YYDKDF (reference sequence). The CDR3 totals 16 residues. The CDR3 loop is CATSREPNRGGYEQYF. DNA of the CDR3: TGTGCCACCAGCAGAGAGCCCAACAGGGGAGGCTACGAGCAGTACTTC. Variable domain in full (rest from reference TRBV15 and TRBJ2-7): DAMVIQNPRYQVTQFGKPVTLSCSQTLNHNVMYWYQQKSSQAPKLLFHYYDKDFNNEADTPDNFQSRRPNTSFCFLDIRSPGLGDTAMYLCATSREPNRGGYEQYFGPGTRLTVT.

The rearrangement uses TRBV29-1 and TRBJ1-4, with 9 nucleotides matching TRBD1. Germline CDR1 SQVTM, CDR2 ANQGSEA. CDR3 length: 13 amino acids. The trim removed 6 bases at V and 5 bases at J, leaving 4 bases unmatched. CDR3 sequence (DNA): TGCAGCGTCGGGGGACAGGGCAATGAAAAACTGTTTTTT. This translates into CSVGGQGNEKLFF.

This clone showed up just once. V and J are TRBV4-2 and TRBJ1-4, with D possibly matching TRBD1 (5 bases). The V gene lost 4 bases and the J gene lost 4 bases, with 10 bases spanning the gap. The CDR3 is made up of 14 amino acids. From germline, CDR1 is LGHNA and CDR2 YNFKEQ. CDR3: CASSPDSLNEKLFF. CDR3 DNA sequence: TGTGCCAGCAGCCCCGACAGTCTTAATGAAAAACTGTTTTTT.

J is TRBJ1-2 and V is TRBV7-2; 7 bases fit TRBD1. Trimming took 1 base from V and 3 from J; bases not matched to a gene: 8. Germline CDR1 is SGHTA and CDR2 is FQGNSA. CDR3 size: 16 residues. The CDR3 coding sequence is TGTGCCAGCAGCTTAGGGGGACAGCCTTGGGACTATGGCTACACCTTC. Its translation: CASSLGGQPWDYGYTF.

The V and J genes are TRBV6-5 and TRBJ2-2; 10 bases map to TRBD1. The CDR3 spans 15 residues. Germline values: CDR1 MNHEY, CDR2 SVGAGI. Trimming at V came to 2 bases and at J to 5 bases, leaving 2 bases not matched to a gene. CDR3 residues: CASSYRDRGTGELFF. CDR3 in DNA: TGTGCCAGCAGTTACCGGGACAGGGGAACCGGGGAGCTGTTTTTT.

CDR3: CASSPGTGKSYEQYF. The CDR3 nucleotides read TGCGCCAGCAGCCCGGGGACAGGGAAGTCCTACGAGCAGTACTTC. V gene TRBV5-1 combines with J gene TRBJ2-7; TRBD1 matches 9 bases. The CDR3 spans 15 residues. Germline assignment: CDR1 SGHRS and CDR2 YFSETQ. Trimming cost V 4 bases and J 1 base; bases outside gene matches: 6.

The gene calls are TRBV5-1 and TRBJ2-3; D remains unclear. This CDR3 has 15 residues. From germline, CDR1 is SGHRS and CDR2 YFSETQ. Trimming left V 0 bases short and J 0 bases short, with 8 bases between. The CDR3, as DNA: TGCGCCAGCAGCTTGGAGGAGATCAGCACAGATACGCAGTATTTT. Its protein product is CASSLEEISTDTQYF.

The genes are TRBV5-1 and TRBJ2-1; 9 positions match TRBD1. V was pared by 6 bases and J by 3 bases, with 7 bases of the junction left unmatched. The CDR3 loop spans 15 amino acids. Germline V CDR1 and CDR2: SGHRS, YFSETQ. The CDR3 DNA reads TGCGCCAGCACCCTCGGGGACAGGGACTACAATGAGCAGTTCTTC. The encoded protein is CASTLGDRDYNEQFF.

About this clone itself: The same CDR3 is also encoded by other DNA sequences in this sample. The gene calls are TRBV9 and TRBJ1-1; D remains ambiguous. The CDR3 consists of 14 residues. Deletions cut 0 bases from V and 1 base from J, with 7 bases between. CDR1 SGDLS and CDR2 YYNGEE come from the germline V gene. The CDR3: CASSVVAENTEAFF. CDR3 in DNA: TGTGCCAGCAGCGTAGTGGCGGAGAACACTGAAGCTTTCTTT.

This chain connects TRBV24-1 to TRBJ2-1; 9 bases are shared with TRBD2. The J segment lost 5 bases and the V segment lost 4 bases, leaving 14 bases of the junction unmatched. CDR3 length: 18 residues. CDR1 is KGHDR, CDR2 SFDVKD, per germline. The CDR3 is CATSDPSRLAGYDNEQFF. The CDR3 region has the DNA TGTGCCACCAGTGACCCCTCCCGGCTAGCGGGATACGACAATGAGCAGTTCTTC.

The gene calls are TRBV2 and TRBJ1-1; D is perhaps TRBD1 (6 bases). CDR3 length: 16 amino acids. Germline CDR1 is SNHLY and CDR2 is FYNNEI. Trimming removed 11 bases at V and 6 bases at J, with 28 bases between. DNA of the CDR3: TGTGCCGGGGGTCCGGGGGGGGCGCTTATGGTGGCTGAAGCTTTCTTT. This codes for CAGGPGGALMVAEAFF.

The chain uses TRBV6-5 and TRBJ1-4; D possibly corresponds to TRBD1 (5 bases). The ends were cut back, 0 bases at V and 8 bases at J, with 7 bases in the middle. Germline CDR1 MNHEY, CDR2 SVGAGI. The CDR3 consists of 13 residues. As DNA, the CDR3 is TGTGCCAGCAGTTACTCGAACAGGGAAAAACTGTTTTTT. Its translation: CASSYSNREKLFF.

The gene calls are TRBV11-2 and TRBJ1-1; tentatively, D is TRBD1 (6 bases). Germline CDR1 reads SGHAT; CDR2 reads FQNNGV. This CDR3 has 14 amino acids. V was trimmed by 5 bases and J by 4 bases, leaving 14 bases between them. DNA of the CDR3: TGTGCCAGCAGCCAGTTCCCAGGGGCCACTGAAGCTTTCTTT. This codes for CASSQFPGATEAFF.

The chain employs TRBV28 and TRBJ1-3; D gene unclear. CDR3 length equals 12 residues. The germline V gene encodes CDR1 MDHEN and CDR2 SYDVKM. The CDR3 coding sequence is TGTGCTTCAACCGAGGCTGGAAACACCATATATTTT. Residues: CASTEAGNTIYF.

This clone was found a few times. The chain uses TRBV18 and TRBJ1-1; D remains unclear. Germline V lookup: CDR1 KGHSH, CDR2 LQKENI. Between the trimmed V and J ends, which lost 2 bases and 1 base, there was a span of 8 bases. CDR3 length: 14 amino acids. In DNA, the CDR3 is TGTGCCAGCTCACCAGAGCGACGGAACACTGAAGCTTTCTTT. As protein: CASSPERRNTEAFF.

Only one count was recorded for this clone. The genes are TRBV7-2 and TRBJ2-4; D is unclear. CDR3 length: 13 residues. V was clipped by 6 bases and J by 6 bases, with 12 bases between them. The germline V gene has CDR1 SGHTA and CDR2 FQGNSA. CDR3 protein: CASRPDWLNIQYF. The CDR3 DNA reads as TGTGCCAGCAGGCCCGACTGGTTAAACATTCAGTACTTC.

The chain links TRBV5-6 to TRBJ1-1, with 7 positions matching TRBD1. This CDR3 spans 14 amino acids. CDR1 is SGHDT and CDR2 is YYEEEE in the germline V gene. V was pared by 0 bases and J by 5 bases, with 4 bases of the junction left unmatched. In DNA form, the CDR3 reads TGTGCCAGCAGCTTGGAAGGGGGCCGGACTGAAGCTTTCTTT. Protein product: CASSLEGGRTEAFF.

This clone was seen once. The chain combines TRBV19 with TRBJ1-5; TRBD1 agrees at 7 bases. Losses at the gene ends were 8 bases for V and 6 bases for J; bases not matched to a gene: 22. The CDR3 spans 18 residues. Germline values: CDR1 LNHDA, CDR2 SQIVND (reference sequence). CDR3: CASRSHRGGTGTSQPQHF. For the CDR3, the DNA is TGTGCCAGTCGATCTCACAGGGGTGGAACGGGTACGAGTCAGCCCCAGCATTTT.

The chain combines TRBV19 with TRBJ1-2, with TRBD1 identical over 8 bases. Germline V gene lookup returns CDR1 LNHDA and CDR2 SQIVND (reference sequence). After removal of 3 bases from V and 7 bases from J, the junction contained 7 bases not matched to a gene. There are 14 residues in the CDR3. CDR3 in amino acids: CASSIDRGTVGYTF. CDR3 coding DNA: TGTGCCAGTAGTATCGACAGGGGCACGGTTGGCTACACCTTC.

This clone is a singleton in its sample. The chain has TRBV5-1 and TRBJ1-2, with 9 positions matching TRBD1. The CDR3 is made up of 15 amino acids. Germline trimming cut 0 bases from V and 8 bases from J; bases unmatched to any gene: 8. Germline V gene data show CDR1 as SGHRS and CDR2 as YFSETQ. CDR3 bases: TGCGCCAGCAGCTTGGGGACAGGGGAAAGAAAGGGCTACACCTTC. Its protein is CASSLGTGERKGYTF.

J is TRBJ1-5 and V is TRBV5-6; 9 bases are shared with TRBD1. The CDR3 totals 15 residues. Trimming cost V 4 bases and J 1 base; bases outside gene matches: 3. CDR1 is SGHDT, CDR2 YYEEEE, per germline. The CDR3 nucleotides read TGTGCCAGCAGCGGGGGGACAGGGAGCAATCAGCCCCAGCATTTT. It translates to CASSGGTGSNQPQHF.

V usage is TRBV21-1 and J usage is TRBJ2-1; the table's D call TRBD2 went unverified against the DNA. TRBV21-1 is flagged as a pseudogene. This CDR3 contains 13 residues. The CDR3, as DNA: TGTGCCAGCAGCAAAGAGCCCCACAATGAGCAGTTCTTC. It yields the protein CASSKEPHNEQFF.

V usage is TRBV5-1 and J usage is TRBJ2-7; perhaps TRBD2 as D (5 bases). The ends were cut back, 4 bases at V and 1 base at J, with 12 bases in the middle. Germline CDR1 is SGHRS and CDR2 is YFSETQ. The CDR3 has 14 residues. CDR3 loop: CASSPYPGSYEQYF. DNA for the CDR3: TGCGCCAGCAGCCCATACCCGGGATCCTACGAGCAGTACTTC.

The J gene is TRBJ2-2, the V gene TRBV19; D perhaps matches TRBD1 (6 bases). There are 15 residues in the CDR3. V lost 2 bases, J lost 1 base, and 8 bases lay in between. Germline V gene lookup returns CDR1 LNHDA and CDR2 SQIVND (reference sequence). In DNA, the CDR3 is TGTGCCAGTAGTATAAGGACAGTGAACACCGGGGAGCTGTTTTTT. Translating it yields CASSIRTVNTGELFF.

V usage is TRBV19 and J usage is TRBJ2-2, with TRBD1 as a possible D gene (5 bases). Looked up from germline, CDR1 is LNHDA and CDR2 is SQIVND (reference sequence). The CDR3 contains 15 residues. V gave up 2 bases and J gave up 4 bases, with 11 bases separating them. The CDR3 DNA reads as TGTGCCAGTAGTATAAAGGGGATGGGCACCGGGGAGCTGTTTTTT. Residues: CASSIKGMGTGELFF. Filled out from reference TRBV19 and TRBJ2-2, the complete variable domain reads DGGITQSPKYLFRKEGQNVTLSCEQNLNHDAMYWYRQDPGQGLRLIYYSQIVNDFQKGDIAEGYSVSREKKESFPLTVTSAQKNPTAFYLCASSIKGMGTGELFFGEGSRLTVL.

This clone turned up a few times. V is TRBV14 and J is TRBJ1-2, with no clear D. CDR1 and CDR2 (germline): SGHDN, FVKESK. The CDR3 is 14 amino acids. V was clipped by 1 base and J by 4 bases, with 10 bases between them. The CDR3 region has the DNA TGTGCCAGCAGCCAAGGACCGGCAGGCTATGGCTACACCTTC. It is translated as CASSQGPAGYGYTF.

The chain is built from TRBV19 and TRBJ2-7; 14 bases align to TRBD2. There are 16 residues in the CDR3. With 5 bases clipped from V and 6 bases from J, the junction kept 9 bases outside the gene matches. CDR1 and CDR2 from the germline V gene are LNHDA and SQIVND (reference sequence). The CDR3 DNA follows: TGTGCCAGTAGTGAAAACCACGGACTAGCGGGGGGCGAGCAGTACTTC. This translates into CASSENHGLAGGEQYF.

V and J are TRBV7-2 and TRBJ2-1, with D tentatively TRBD1 (9 bases). CDR1 is SGHTA and CDR2 is FQGNSA in the germline V gene. Deletions cut 5 bases from V and 3 bases from J, with 20 bases between. The CDR3 is 17 residues long. The CDR3 sequence: CASSKRGRDRVYNEQFF. DNA for the CDR3: TGTGCCAGCAGCAAGCGGGGGCGGGACAGGGTCTACAATGAGCAGTTCTTC. The full variable domain, with the rest looked up from reference TRBV7-2 and TRBJ2-1, is GAGVSQSPSNKVTEKGKDVELRCDPISGHTALYWYRQSLGQGLEFLIYFQGNSAPDKSGLPSDRFSAERTGGSVSTLTIQRTQQEDSAVYLCASSKRGRDRVYNEQFFGPGTRLTVL.

The rearrangement joins TRBV4-1 to TRBJ1-6, with D maybe TRBD1 (6 bases). Germline-derived CDR1 and CDR2 are MGHRA and YSYEKL. This CDR3 has 15 residues. The germline V and J ends were trimmed by 4 bases and 9 bases, with 16 bases remaining between them. The CDR3 DNA is TGCGCCAGCAGCCCGAGAGAGGGGGTTAGTTCACCCCTCCACTTT. This sequence encodes CASSPREGVSSPLHF.

The rearrangement joins TRBV18 to TRBJ1-1; possibly TRBD1 for D (6 bases). V dropped 2 bases and J dropped 1 base, with 26 bases sitting between them. The CDR3 covers 20 residues. Per germline, CDR1 KGHSH and CDR2 LQKENI. The CDR3 region is CASSPSIRVAGDGSNTEAFF. The CDR3 DNA follows: TGTGCCAGCTCACCATCCATACGGGTAGCAGGGGATGGTTCGAACACTGAAGCTTTCTTT.